The clone carrying this T cell receptor beta chain has more than one count but fewer than ten. Each TCR cDNA library carried sample-specific barcodes on both ends. TCRdb used MiXCR to reprocess the 5' RACE reads, holding one entry per CDR3 protein. The data hold 350,000 to 450,000 distinct CDR3 sequences, with 28% observed a single time. Likely shared infections and vaccines: all three twin pairs were reared together. The sample comes from a study of identical twins' blood T cells. CDR3 length: 15 amino acids. J lost 3 bases, V lost 0 bases, and 2 bases had no gene match. In germline, CDR1 is LGHNA, CDR2 YNFKEQ.

Sequenced sample: PBMCs. The chain employs TRBV4-2 and TRBJ1-5; 7 bases match TRBD1. The TCR was taken from a woman aged 18-49 years in good health. The CDR3 region has the DNA TGTGCCAGCAGCCAAGACGGACAGGTCAATCAGCCCCAGCATTTT. Encoded protein: CASSQDGQVNQPQHF.